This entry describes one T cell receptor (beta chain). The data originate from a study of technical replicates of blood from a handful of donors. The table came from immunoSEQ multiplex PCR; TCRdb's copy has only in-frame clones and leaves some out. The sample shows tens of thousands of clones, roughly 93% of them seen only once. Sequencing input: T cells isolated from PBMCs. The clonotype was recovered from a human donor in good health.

CDR3 in amino acids: CATNGLAGVTQYF. CDR3 in DNA: TGTGCCACAAACGGCCTAGCGGGAGTCACGCAGTATTTT. The J gene is TRBJ2-3, the V gene TRBV6-1; TRBD2 aligns across 10 bases. Per germline, CDR1 MNHNS and CDR2 SASEGT. V gave up 10 bases and J gave up 9 bases; unmatched junction bases: 10. The CDR3 has 13 amino acids.